Following are 10 T cell receptor beta chains from one sample sequenced in a study of Ad26.COV2.S vaccination and SARS-CoV-2 variants. Treatment here: some 20 received Ad26.COV2.S at low or high dose, single or two shots; several received placebo; per-sample allocation not given. Material that was analyzed had been drawn on day 63 after the first vaccine or placebo injection. The data were produced by immunoSEQ multiplex PCR, yet TCRdb's version contains in-frame clones alone and is incomplete. The table has 350,000 to 450,000 clones, approximately 83% seen once; the top ten hold around 7.4%. The source was peripheral blood, collected in a trial of Ad26.COV2.S vaccine versus placebo. All receptors come from a person between 18 and 65 years old who received the Ad26.COV2.S COVID-19 vaccine or a placebo.

In this sample, this clone turned up once. The chain recombines TRBV28 with TRBJ2-1; D not certain. Germline CDR1 is MDHEN and CDR2 is SYDVKM. Trimming shortened V by 7 bases and J by 9 bases, and 13 bases separated the two germline ends. The CDR3 consists of 12 residues. The CDR3 reads CASTLWSGEQFF. The DNA for the CDR3 is TGTGCCAGCACCTTATGGTCAGGTGAGCAGTTCTTC. The full variable domain, with the rest looked up from reference TRBV28 and TRBJ2-1, is DVKVTQSSRYLVKRTGEKVFLECVQDMDHENMFWYRQDPGLGLRLIYFSYDVKMKEKGDIPEGYSVSREKKERFSLILESASTNQTSMYLCASTLWSGEQFFGPGTRLTVL.

The gene calls are TRBV19 and TRBJ1-5; the match to TRBD1 covers 7 bases. CDR1 is LNHDA and CDR2 is SQIVND in the germline V gene (reference sequence). The CDR3 runs 14 residues. The junction had 0 bases not matched to a gene; V was cut back by 4 bases and J by 0 bases. The CDR3 region is CASSRDSSNQPQHF. As DNA, the CDR3 is TGTGCCAGTAGTAGGGACAGTAGCAATCAGCCCCAGCATTTT.

The V and J genes are TRBV9 and TRBJ2-5, with 11 bases aligning to TRBD2. Unmatched junction bases numbered 7, after V lost 4 bases and J lost 2 bases. CDR1 SGDLS and CDR2 YYNGEE come from the germline V gene. The CDR3 totals 16 residues. The CDR3 DNA sequence: TGTGCCAGCAGCTTCGGGACTAGCGGCTTGCAAGAGACCCAGTACTTC. As protein: CASSFGTSGLQETQYF.

V is TRBV6-6 and J is TRBJ1-6; D possibly corresponds to TRBD1 (5 bases). V gave up 0 bases and J gave up 6 bases, with 12 bases separating them. Germline values: CDR1 MNHNY, CDR2 SVGAGI (reference sequence). This CDR3 region has 16 residues. The CDR3 DNA reads TGTGCCAGCAGTTACTCGACGGGACGGTTTAATTCACCCCTCCACTTT. It codes for CASSYSTGRFNSPLHF.

The CDR3 DNA sequence: TGTGCCAGCAGTTACTTACGGACAGGGAAGAACACTGAAGCTTTCTTT. Translation: CASSYLRTGKNTEAFF. V usage is TRBV6-5 and J usage is TRBJ1-1; 8 bases agree with TRBD1. This CDR3 comprises 16 residues. Germline CDR1 MNHEY, CDR2 SVGAGI. The junction had 5 bases not matched to a gene; V was cut back by 1 base and J by 1 base.

The chain has TRBV6-5 and TRBJ2-7; TRBD1 aligns across 7 bases. This CDR3 region has 15 residues. The junction had 8 bases not matched to a gene; V was cut back by 0 bases and J by 6 bases. CDR1 and CDR2 (germline): MNHEY, SVGAGI. CDR3 region: CASSYSSGQSSEQYF. For the CDR3, the DNA is TGTGCCAGCAGTTACTCGTCGGGACAGTCTAGCGAGCAGTACTTC.

The genes are TRBV5-4 and TRBJ1-6; no firm D call. Trimming cost V 0 bases and J 8 bases, with 12 bases left between them. CDR3 size: 15 residues. The V gene's germline CDR1 is SGHNT and CDR2 YYREEE (reference sequence). CDR3 protein: CASSLGRPSDSPLHF. DNA for the CDR3: TGTGCCAGCAGCTTGGGAAGGCCCTCCGATTCACCCCTCCACTTT.

V usage is TRBV7-7 and J usage is TRBJ2-7; possible D gene TRBD2, 5 bases. Between the trimmed V and J ends, which lost 5 bases and 3 bases, there was a span of 17 bases. This CDR3 has 15 amino acids. Germline CDR1 SSHAT, CDR2 FNYEAQ (reference sequence). CDR3 sequence: CASSQSAGIDYEQYF. DNA of the CDR3: TGTGCCAGCAGCCAATCAGCCGGGATCGACTACGAGCAGTACTTC.

This rearrangement joins TRBV4-2 to TRBJ2-4; D not resolved. The CDR3 extends over 14 amino acids. The germline V gene has CDR1 LGHNA and CDR2 YNFKEQ. The V and J ends lost 3 bases and 1 base respectively, with 7 bases between them. The CDR3 DNA reads as TGTGCCAGCAGCCAGAGCAGCGCCAAAAACATTCAGTACTTC. Its translation: CASSQSSAKNIQYF.

A remark on this clone: The sample contains more than one DNA sequence encoding this CDR3. The V and J genes are TRBV6-1 and TRBJ2-1; D might be TRBD2 (6 bases). This CDR3 is 15 amino acids long. V shed 3 bases and J shed 4 bases, with 13 bases lying between them. Germline CDR1 and CDR2: MNHNS and SASEGT. As DNA, the CDR3 is TGTGCCAGCAGTGAGGGGAGGAAGGTGTACAATGAGCAGTTCTTC. It is translated as CASSEGRKVYNEQFF.